Each of the 3 T cell receptor beta chains below was sequenced from the same sample in a study of cytomegalovirus exposure and HLA in healthy donors. The primer mix had 60 Vbeta and 13 Jbeta primers. TCRdb keeps only in-frame clones here, not all; method: immunoSEQ multiplex PCR. The profile shows approximately 38,000 clones, roughly 64% of them singletons. Sequencing was carried out using PBMCs. The origin of the receptors is a middle-aged man in good health and CMV-seropositive.

The chain carries TRBV9 and TRBJ2-5; D may be TRBD2 (5 bases). Germline lookup yields CDR1 SGDLS and CDR2 YYNGEE. V was pared by 0 bases and J by 5 bases, with 11 bases between. There are 14 residues in the CDR3. The CDR3, as DNA: TGTGCCAGCAGCGTAGGGGGAGTCGGGGAGACCCAGTACTTC. Amino acid sequence: CASSVGGVGETQYF.

This clone came up once. The chain carries TRBV10-3 and TRBJ1-5, with 10 positions matching TRBD1. CDR3 length: 16 residues. The J segment lost 0 bases and the V segment lost 10 bases, leaving 9 bases of the junction unmatched. Germline lookup yields CDR1 ENHRY and CDR2 SYGVKD. CDR3 loop: CATRTGGSFSNQPQHF. CDR3 DNA: TGTGCCACCCGGACAGGGGGGTCTTTTAGCAATCAGCCCCAGCATTTT.

The V and J genes are TRBV2 and TRBJ1-1; D might be TRBD1 (5 bases). The CDR3 totals 13 residues. The V gene lost 4 bases and the J gene lost 6 bases, with 12 bases spanning the gap. Germline V gives CDR1 SNHLY, CDR2 FYNNEI. In nucleotides, the CDR3 is TGTGCCAGCAGTGGGGGCGCTCGGCCTGAAGCTTTCTTT. Translating it yields CASSGGARPEAFF.